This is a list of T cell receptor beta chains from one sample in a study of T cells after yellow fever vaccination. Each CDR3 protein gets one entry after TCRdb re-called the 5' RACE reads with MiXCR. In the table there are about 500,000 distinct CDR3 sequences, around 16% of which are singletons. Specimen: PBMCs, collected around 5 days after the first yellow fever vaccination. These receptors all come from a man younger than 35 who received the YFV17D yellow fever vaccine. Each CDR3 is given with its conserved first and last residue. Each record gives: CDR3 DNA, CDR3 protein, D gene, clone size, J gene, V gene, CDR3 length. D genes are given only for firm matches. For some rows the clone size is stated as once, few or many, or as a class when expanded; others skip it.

TGCGCCAGCAGCCAAGCCCTACTAGCGGGGGGGCATCATGAGCAGTTCTTC	CASSQALLAGGHHEQFF	TRBD2	few	TRBJ2-1	TRBV4-1	17
TGCGCCAGCAGTGTGACAGGCCAAGAGACCCAGTACTTC	CASSVTGQETQYF	NA	many	TRBJ2-5	TRBV5-1	13
TGTACCATCAGAGCGGGGGCCGTTGCCTACAATGAGCAGTTCTTC	CTIRAGAVAYNEQFF	TRBD2	NA	TRBJ2-1	TRBV10-3	15
TGTGCCAGCAGCTCCGGACAGGGGGTGCTGAGTGAAGCTTTCTTT	CASSSGQGVLSEAFF	TRBD1	NA	TRBJ1-1	TRBV7-2	15
TGTGCCAGCAGCCCACAGTTCGGGGCCACGGTGCAGTTCTTC	CASSPQFGATVQFF	NA	few	TRBJ2-1	TRBV7-2	14
TGCAGCGCCGGGGGGCCGGGAGATACGCAGTATTTT	CSAGGPGDTQYF	NA	many	TRBJ2-3	TRBV29-1	12
TGTGCCATCAGTGACCGGGGACAGGGCATCTACGAGCAGTACTTC	CAISDRGQGIYEQYF	TRBD1	few	TRBJ2-7	TRBV10-3	15
TGCAGTGCGACTCGGACTAGCGGGGAAGATGAGCAGTTCTTC	CSATRTSGEDEQFF	TRBD2	NA	TRBJ2-1	TRBV20-1	14
TGTGCCAGCAGATTACAGGGGGCCGGGAATCAGCCCCAGCATTTT	CASRLQGAGNQPQHF	TRBD1	few	TRBJ1-5	TRBV6-2/TRBV6-3	15
TGTGCCAGCTTGAGGACAGGGGGCTATGGCTACACCTTC	CASLRTGGYGYTF	TRBD1	few	TRBJ1-2	TRBV18	13
TGTGCCAGCAACCTTCGGCGGGGGTGGGATGAGCAGTTCTTC	CASNLRRGWDEQFF	TRBD2	NA	TRBJ2-1	TRBV7-2	14
TGTGCCAGCAGCCCCCGGACTAGCGAGCCCACCGGGGAGCTGTTTTTT	CASSPRTSEPTGELFF	TRBD2	few	TRBJ2-2	TRBV7-9	16
TGCGCCAGCAGCTTGGGGGAAGTCAACTATGGCTACACCTTC	CASSLGEVNYGYTF	NA	NA	TRBJ1-2	TRBV5-1	14
TGCGCCAGCAGCCAGGAGACACTTCAAGAACTGCTTTTT	CASSQETLQELLF	NA	NA	TRBJ1-4	TRBV4-3	13
TGTGCCAGCAGTTCGCCGGGACTAGCGGTGACAAATGAGCAGTTCTTC	CASSSPGLAVTNEQFF	TRBD2	NA	TRBJ2-1	TRBV7-9	16
TGCGCCAGCAGCTTGACCCGGGACAGGGGGCGAGGAGAGCAGTTCTTC	CASSLTRDRGRGEQFF	TRBD1	NA	TRBJ2-1	TRBV5-1	16
TGTGCCACCAGCAGAGATCCGGGGAACACTGAAGCTTTCTTT	CATSRDPGNTEAFF	NA	NA	TRBJ1-1	TRBV15	14
TGTGCCAGCATTCCCCAGCCGCCGGGACAGGGGGGCGGGGAAGCTTTCTTT	CASIPQPPGQGGGEAFF	TRBD1	few	TRBJ1-1	TRBV7-2	17
TGTGCCAGCAGTCCCACAGGGGTCGGGGGAAACACCATATATTTT	CASSPTGVGGNTIYF	TRBD1	few	TRBJ1-3	TRBV2	15
TGTGCCAGCAGCGTCGACAGCGACCAAAATCAAGAGACCCAGTACTTC	CASSVDSDQNQETQYF	NA	few	TRBJ2-5	TRBV9	16
TGTGCCAGCAGCCTCCCTGGTTTTGTCTATGGCTACACCTTC	CASSLPGFVYGYTF	NA	NA	TRBJ1-2	TRBV5-6	14
TGTGCCAGCAGCCAAGAGGCAGGGAGGGGGCTCAATGAGCAGTTCTTC	CASSQEAGRGLNEQFF	NA	few	TRBJ2-1	TRBV4-2	16
TGCAGCTCGATCCTAGCCCCCACAGATACGCAGTATTTT	CSSILAPTDTQYF	NA	few	TRBJ2-3	TRBV29-1	13
TGCGCCAGCAGCTTGGCCTATTCTTCTGGGGAGCTGTTTTTT	CASSLAYSSGELFF	NA	NA	TRBJ2-2	TRBV5-1	14
TGCGCCAGCAGCCAAGAGTGGGGAACTGGAAACACCATATATTTT	CASSQEWGTGNTIYF	NA	NA	TRBJ1-3	TRBV4-1	15
TGTGCCAGCAGTGTTGTGGGTCTAGCGGGGTCCTACAATGAGCAGTTCTTC	CASSVVGLAGSYNEQFF	TRBD2	NA	TRBJ2-1	TRBV6-1	17
TGTGCCAGCAGCGAAGATTGGGACGCCTACAATGAGCAGTTCTTC	CASSEDWDAYNEQFF	NA	NA	TRBJ2-1	TRBV6-1	15
TGCAGTGCTTGGACAGGACTGGACTCCTACAATGAGCAGTTCTTC	CSAWTGLDSYNEQFF	TRBD1	few	TRBJ2-1	TRBV20-1	15
TGTGCCAGCAGCCCCACAGCGGGCCATCGAACTAGCGGGCAAGAGACCCAGTACTTC	CASSPTAGHRTSGQETQYF	TRBD2	NA	TRBJ2-5	TRBV11-1	19
TGTGCCAGTAGTCAAACAGGGGTAGGTACTGAAGCTTTCTTT	CASSQTGVGTEAFF	TRBD1	once	TRBJ1-1	TRBV19	14
TGCGCCAGCAGCTTGAATTTTGAAAAACTGTTTTTT	CASSLNFEKLFF	NA	few	TRBJ1-4	TRBV5-1	12
TGTGCTAGTGGTTTTATGGGGCGCCGGGGTGGCTACACCTTC	CASGFMGRRGGYTF	NA	few	TRBJ1-2	TRBV12-5	14
TGTGCCAGCAGTTTTGGGCAGGGAGATGGAGCCCTCCACTTT	CASSFGQGDGALHF	NA	few	TRBJ1-6	TRBV12-3/TRBV12-4	14
TGTGCCAGCAGCGTCATGACAGGGGTGAACACTGAAGCTTTCTTT	CASSVMTGVNTEAFF	TRBD1	few	TRBJ1-1	TRBV9	15
TGTGCCAGCAGGGATAACAGGGGGCGCGACACCGGGGAGCTGTTTTTT	CASRDNRGRDTGELFF	TRBD1	few	TRBJ2-2	TRBV6-1	16
TGTGCCAGCAGCGTAGCTAGGGAGGGTGAAGCTTTCTTT	CASSVAREGEAFF	NA	NA	TRBJ1-1	TRBV9	13
TGTGCCATCAGTTCCGGGACAGGGACCTACGAGCAGTACTTC	CAISSGTGTYEQYF	TRBD1	few	TRBJ2-7	TRBV10-3	14